The 19 T cell receptor beta chains listed next were all sequenced from one sample in a study of neurological immune-mediated disorders. One entry per CDR3 protein, called by TCRdb with MiXCR from the 5' RACE reads. Here the sample spans about 65,000 distinct CDR3 sequences, around 4% being singletons. The sample taken for sequencing was PBMCs. The origin of the receptors is a man in his fifties or sixties with multiple sclerosis.

This clonotype was recorded at least ten times. This chain links TRBV10-2 with TRBJ1-5, with TRBD1 as a possible D gene (6 bases). Germline CDR1 reads WSHSY; CDR2 reads SAAADI. CDR3 length: 16 residues. V gave up 3 bases and J gave up 2 bases, with 14 bases separating them. CDR3 nucleotides: TGCGCCAGCAGTGAAGTGGCAGGGGTTGGCAATCAGCCCCAGCATTTT. It encodes CASSEVAGVGNQPQHF.

This clonotype was observed many times. The V gene is TRBV5-1, the J gene TRBJ2-3; tentatively, D is TRBD1 (6 bases). CDR1 and CDR2 from the germline V gene are SGHRS and YFSETQ. The CDR3 has 15 amino acids. V lost 2 bases and J 5 bases, leaving 15 bases between the germline ends. As DNA, the CDR3 is TGCGCCAGCAGCTTAGGTACAGGGTCTAGAGATACGCAGTATTTT. Encoded protein: CASSLGTGSRDTQYF.

In its sample, this clonotype was seen a few times. The V and J genes are TRBV2 and TRBJ2-3; D is unresolved. The CDR3 contains 13 residues. Germline V gene sequence: CDR1 SNHLY, CDR2 FYNNEI. Trimming cost V 6 bases and J 0 bases, with 7 bases left between them. The CDR3 region is CASRGTSTDTQYF. CDR3 sequence (DNA): TGTGCCAGCAGGGGAACTAGCACAGATACGCAGTATTTT.

This clonotype was picked up a small number of times. Being one base from a much bigger clone, this may be a read error. The gene calls are TRBV24-1 and TRBJ2-5, with D hard to call. Trimming removed 3 bases from V and 2 bases from J, with 9 bases in between. Germline lookup yields CDR1 KGHDR and CDR2 SFDVKD. The CDR3 covers 14 residues. CDR3 nucleotides: TGTGCCACCAGTGATAGGGCAAAACAAGAGACCCAGTACTTC. The encoded protein is CATSDRAKQETQYF.

This clonotype was recorded many times. This chain links TRBV6-6 with TRBJ2-3; possible D gene TRBD1, 6 bases. This CDR3 is 17 amino acids long. The V end lost 0 bases, the J end lost 8 bases, and 21 bases lay between the germline ends. Germline V gene sequence: CDR1 MNHNY, CDR2 SVGAGI (reference sequence). CDR3 coding DNA: TGTGCCAGCAGTTACTCGAGTGGGGGCCAAGGTTTAGGTACGCAGTATTTT. It yields the protein CASSYSSGGQGLGTQYF.

This clonotype was detected ten times or more. This chain joins TRBV3-1 and TRBJ2-1; a weak D match, TRBD1 (7 bases). The germline gives CDR1 LGHDT, CDR2 YNNKEL (reference sequence). Trimming took 0 bases from V and 1 from J, leaving 13 bases between them. This CDR3 comprises 17 residues. CDR3 nucleotides: TGTGCCAGCAGCCAAGATATGGAGGGGGCATCCTACAATGAGCAGTTCTTC. Its protein is CASSQDMEGASYNEQFF.

Many counts were recorded for this clonotype. J is TRBJ1-1 and V is TRBV27, with D possibly being TRBD1 (5 bases). This CDR3 has 14 amino acids. V dropped 2 bases and J dropped 2 bases, with 9 bases sitting between them. Germline V lookup: CDR1 MNHEY, CDR2 SMNVEV (reference sequence). The CDR3 reads CASSLTRDNTEAFF. Here the CDR3 DNA reads TGTGCCAGCAGTTTAACCAGGGATAACACTGAAGCTTTCTTT.

DNA of the CDR3: TGCAGTGCTAGTGGCAGCGGCATCGTTCATGGCTACACCTTC. This gives the protein CSASGSGIVHGYTF. The chain links TRBV20-1 to TRBJ1-2; D ambiguous. V gave up 3 bases and J gave up 6 bases, with 17 bases separating them. The germline V gene has CDR1 DFQATT and CDR2 SNEGSKA (reference sequence). CDR3 length: 14 residues.

This clonotype appeared many times. This chain joins TRBV20-1 and TRBJ1-4; weak D call: TRBD1 (6 bases). Deletions cut 4 bases from V and 5 bases from J, with 17 bases between. The germline V gene has CDR1 DFQATT and CDR2 SNEGSKA (reference sequence). The CDR3 totals 15 residues. DNA of the CDR3: TGCAGTGCTACCCCAGGGGCCGCGGGAAATGAAAAACTGTTTTTT. This translates into CSATPGAAGNEKLFF.

This clonotype came up many times. This sequence joins TRBV7-9 and TRBJ1-3; D unresolved. The CDR3 spans 15 residues. Germline V gives CDR1 SEHNR, CDR2 FQNEAQ (reference sequence). Trimming pared 5 bases from V and 4 bases from J, leaving 15 bases between. The CDR3 DNA is TGTGCCAGCAGCCGTATATTACACCTAGGAAACACCATATATTTT. Its translation is CASSRILHLGNTIYF.

There are many counts of this clonotype. The chain employs TRBV12-3 or TRBV12-4 and TRBJ1-5, with TRBD1 as a possible D gene (6 bases). The CDR3 consists of 17 residues. Trimming removed 1 base at V and 2 bases at J, with 15 bases between. The CDR3 protein is CASSLGRGAGGNQPQHF. CDR3 DNA sequence: TGTGCCAGCAGTTTAGGCAGGGGCGCAGGTGGCAATCAGCCCCAGCATTTT.

This clonotype appeared many times. CDR3 DNA: TGTGCCAGCATCCATTCACATGGGGCCAACGTCCTGACTTTC. Translated: CASIHSHGANVLTF. This chain uses TRBV7-2 with TRBJ2-6; D is unresolved. The germline gives CDR1 SGHTA, CDR2 FQGNSA. The CDR3 has 14 residues. Trimming pared 7 bases from V and 3 bases from J, leaving 10 bases between.

This clonotype was detected ten times or more. CDR3 bases: TGTGCCACCAGCAACAAGGGTTTCACCGGGGAGCTGTTTTTT. Residues: CATSNKGFTGELFF. The V and J genes are TRBV15 and TRBJ2-2, with no clear D. Trimming took off 4 bases at V and 4 bases at J, with 10 bases between the two ends. CDR3 length equals 14 residues. Germline values: CDR1 LNHNV, CDR2 YYDKDF (reference sequence). Supplemented by reference TRBV15 and TRBJ2-2, the full variable domain reads DAMVIQNPRYQVTQFGKPVTLSCSQTLNHNVMYWYQQKSSQAPKLLFHYYDKDFNNEADTPDNFQSRRPNTSFCFLDIRSPGLGDTAMYLCATSNKGFTGELFFGEGSRLTVL.

This clonotype was counted many times. V gene TRBV20-1 combines with J gene TRBJ1-2, with TRBD1 as a possible D gene (5 bases). This CDR3 comprises 12 residues. V lost 4 bases and J 8 bases, leaving 14 bases between the germline ends. Germline loops: CDR1 DFQATT, CDR2 SNEGSKA (reference sequence). In DNA, the CDR3 is TGCAGTGCTAATGAGGGGTTGCGGGGCTACACCTTC. Encoded protein: CSANEGLRGYTF.

The V gene is TRBV5-4, the J gene TRBJ2-5; D gene ambiguous. Germline CDR1 SGHNT, CDR2 YYREEE (reference sequence). CDR3 length: 15 amino acids. V lost 0 bases, J lost 0 bases, and 9 bases lay in between. CDR3 DNA: TGTGCCAGCAGCTTGGCCTTCCAGGACCAAGAGACCCAGTACTTC. Its protein is CASSLAFQDQETQYF.

This clonotype was seen only a few times. The gene calls are TRBV20-1 and TRBJ2-7, with D uncertain. Trimming removed 4 bases at V and 9 bases at J, with 19 bases between. CDR3 length: 13 amino acids. Germline loops: CDR1 DFQATT, CDR2 SNEGSKA (reference sequence). CDR3 residues: CSATLAGSVGQYV. The CDR3 DNA follows: TGCAGTGCTACGCTGGCAGGTTCTGTCGGGCAGTACGTC.

This clonotype has ten or more counts. The rearrangement links TRBV4-3 to TRBJ1-1; no clear D gene. Germline CDR1 reads LGHNA; CDR2 reads YSLEER. The CDR3 sequence is 14 residues long. Trimming took off 0 bases at V and 5 bases at J, with 10 bases between the two ends. The DNA of the CDR3 is TGCGCCAGCAGCCAAGATATGAAGGTAACTGAAGCTTTCTTT. It translates to CASSQDMKVTEAFF.

This clonotype occurred many times. The J gene is TRBJ2-2, the V gene TRBV29-1, with D unresolved. The CDR3 contains 13 residues. The germline CDR1 and CDR2 sequences are SQVTM and ANQGSEA. The V gene lost 2 bases and the J gene lost 0 bases, with 4 bases spanning the gap. CDR3 sequence: CSVETANTGELFF. CDR3 DNA sequence: TGCAGCGTTGAAACTGCGAACACCGGGGAGCTGTTTTTT.

Many counts were recorded for this clonotype. The V and J genes are TRBV20-1 and TRBJ1-5, with 10 bases identical to TRBD1. The CDR3 has 15 amino acids. Losses at the gene ends were 3 bases for V and 2 bases for J; bases not matched to a gene: 4. Per the germline V gene, CDR1 is DFQATT and CDR2 is SNEGSKA (reference sequence). CDR3 in amino acids: CSASPGTGGNQPQHF. The DNA of the CDR3 is TGCAGTGCTAGTCCCGGGACAGGGGGCAATCAGCCCCAGCATTTT.